This T cell receptor (beta chain) is drawn from a study of beta chain features in type 1 diabetes. Every isolated RNA sample was fully reverse transcribed, so sequencing captured expressed TCRB transcripts. Clones were read by immunoSEQ multiplex PCR, and TCRdb kept only the in-frame ones, dropping some. Of about 240,000 clones listed, roughly 13% are singletons. Blood was collected once per donor into heparin, averaging roughly 0.12 L. Study conclusions and caveats: Among patients with Type 1 diabetes, TCRB CDR3s were moderately but significantly shorter in every one of the four CD4+ subsets.

The table lists this clone with a few counts. Its antigen is not identified. Sequenced sample: naive CD4+ T cells from blood. The source is a man aged 30-40 years with type 1 diabetes.

CDR3 region: CASSPIAGTGEAFF. DNA for the CDR3: TGTGCCAGCTCACCAATCGCCGGGACAGGGGAAGCTTTCTTT. The rearrangement uses TRBV18 and TRBJ1-1, with 9 bases identical to TRBD1. The germline gives CDR1 KGHSH, CDR2 LQKENI. CDR3 length equals 14 residues. V trimming: 2 bases; J trimming: 8 bases; junction bases outside the gene matches: 6.